This T cell receptor (beta chain) comes out of a study of technical replicates of blood from a handful of donors (TCRdb year 2017). The method behind the library was the immunoSEQ multiplex PCR assay. Held by TCRdb, this immuneACCESS table contains in-frame sequences only and omits some clones. Under half of the omission traces to an unresolved V gene where checked; the cause of the rest is unknown. Present in this sample are roughly 60,000 clones, 80% to 95% of which were seen just once. More than 3.5% of the sample belongs to the ten largest clones. CDR3 length: 15 amino acids, cysteine to phenylalanine. Of all the DNA, just the CDR3 is kept, 45 bases in frame from base 1. The germline V gene provides CDR1 MNHEY and CDR2 SVGAGI. Clipping removes 5 bases from V and 3 bases from J, with 8 as the unmatched junction base count. As for this clone: It lacks a known antigen. Base-call qualities are not available, and no considerably larger clone is one nucleotide away.

The chain is encoded by TRBV6-5 joined to TRBJ2-7; 9 middle bases align to TRBD2. Material: PBMCs. This clonotype originated in a human donor in good health. Some clones in this sample may be carry-over from other donors' samples. The DNA sequence reads TGTGCCAGCAGTCCAACCAGCGGGGGGATCTACGAGCAGTACTTC. Translation gives CASSPTSGGIYEQYF.